The 23 T cell receptor beta chains reported below all come from one sample, sequenced in a study of blood T cell repertoires in COVID-19. The data were produced by immunoSEQ multiplex PCR, yet TCRdb's version contains in-frame clones alone and is incomplete. The sample contains around 260,000 clones, roughly 90% of which appear only once. The sequenced sample consisted of peripheral blood. These receptor sequences come from a man in his fifties or sixties who had recovered from COVID-19.

This clone was counted a few times. This chain links TRBV29-1 with TRBJ1-1; weak D call: TRBD1 (5 bases). Trimming shortened V by 4 bases and J by 1 base, and 16 bases separated the two germline ends. The CDR3 is 15 amino acids. Germline lookup yields CDR1 SQVTM and CDR2 ANQGSEA. The DNA of the CDR3 is TGCAGCGTTGCCCCGGGGGGGGGAAAGAACACTGAAGCTTTCTTT. Translating it yields CSVAPGGGKNTEAFF.

The V and J genes are TRBV18 and TRBJ2-2; 7 bases match TRBD1. This CDR3 contains 15 residues. CDR1 KGHSH and CDR2 LQKENI come from the germline V gene. The ends lost 3 bases at V and 6 bases at J; junction bases unmatched: 7. The CDR3 sequence is CASSPNRQGAGELFF. CDR3 coding DNA: TGTGCCAGCTCACCCAACCGACAGGGCGCCGGGGAGCTGTTTTTT.

The chain carries TRBV7-9 and TRBJ2-2; the match to TRBD2 covers 8 bases. The junction had 7 bases not matched to a gene; V was cut back by 1 base and J by 6 bases. The CDR3 consists of 16 residues. Germline loops: CDR1 SEHNR, CDR2 FQNEAQ (reference sequence). The CDR3 nucleotides are TGTGCCAGCAGCTTAGTGCGGGGGGTCGAATCCGGGGAGCTGTTTTTT. Translation: CASSLVRGVESGELFF.

This clone showed up just a few times. The chain uses TRBV5-1 and TRBJ1-4, with D uncertain. The ends were cut back, 1 base at V and 5 bases at J, with 6 bases in the middle. Germline loops: CDR1 SGHRS, CDR2 YFSETQ. CDR3 length equals 13 residues. The CDR3 protein is CASSLTGNEKLFF. The CDR3 nucleotides are TGCGCCAGCAGCTTGACCGGGAATGAAAAACTGTTTTTT.

CDR3 region: CASSIFRGTEAFF. Here the CDR3 DNA reads TGTGCCAGTAGTATATTTCGGGGGACTGAAGCTTTCTTT. The chain couples TRBV19 to TRBJ1-1; D possibly corresponds to TRBD1 (5 bases). CDR3 length: 13 residues. CDR1 is LNHDA and CDR2 is SQIVND in the germline V gene (reference sequence). Trimming removed 2 bases at V and 5 bases at J, with 9 bases between.

The J gene is TRBJ2-7, the V gene TRBV6-2 or TRBV6-3; D may be TRBD1 (6 bases). Deletions cut 4 bases from V and 3 bases from J, with 19 bases between. Germline lookup yields CDR1 MNHEY and CDR2 SVGEGT. The CDR3 has 16 amino acids. Here the CDR3 reads CASSSPGTRDLYEQYF. The DNA for the CDR3 is TGTGCCAGCAGTTCCCCCGGGACAAGAGACCTCTACGAGCAGTACTTC.

CDR3: CASSLNRLKNYGYTF. In DNA, the CDR3 is TGTGCCAGCAGCTTGAACAGGCTTAAGAACTATGGCTACACCTTC. The rearrangement links TRBV5-6 to TRBJ1-2; maybe TRBD1 (5 bases). Trimming took 1 base from V and 2 from J, leaving 12 bases between them. Germline CDR1 SGHDT, CDR2 YYEEEE. The CDR3 totals 15 residues.

The V gene is TRBV5-1, the J gene TRBJ2-1; D remains ambiguous. Trimming took off 4 bases at V and 7 bases at J, with 9 bases between the two ends. The germline V gene has CDR1 SGHRS and CDR2 YFSETQ. This CDR3 has 12 residues. The CDR3 loop is CASSPGLNEQFF. The CDR3 DNA is TGCGCCAGCAGCCCCGGTCTGAATGAGCAGTTCTTC.

CDR3 sequence (DNA): TGTGCCAGTAGGACCCCCTCCCCGGGCACTGAAGCTTTCTTT. This sequence encodes CASRTPSPGTEAFF. The chain recombines TRBV19 with TRBJ1-1; D gene uncertain. Germline V gives CDR1 LNHDA, CDR2 SQIVND (reference sequence). V was shortened by 6 bases and J by 4 bases, with 15 bases between the two germline ends. The length of the CDR3 is 14 residues.

This sequence joins TRBV3-1 (or the pseudogene TRBV3-2) and TRBJ1-6; TRBD1 matches 8 bases. The CDR3 is made up of 17 amino acids. In germline, CDR1 is LGHDT, CDR2 YNNKEL (reference sequence). J gave up 0 bases and V 3 bases, and 4 bases lay outside the gene matches. CDR3 sequence (DNA): TGTGCCAGCAGCCAGGGGACAGGAAGCTCCTATAATTCACCCCTCCACTTT. Amino acids: CASSQGTGSSYNSPLHF.

This chain links TRBV4-1 with TRBJ1-3; TRBD1 matches at 9 bases. This CDR3 comprises 16 residues. Trimming cost V 0 bases and J 1 base; bases outside gene matches: 1. CDR1 is MGHRA, CDR2 YSYEKL, per germline. The CDR3 nucleotides are TGCGCCAGCAGCCAAGATGACAGGGGGTCTGGAAACACCATATATTTT. It yields the protein CASSQDDRGSGNTIYF.

This rearrangement joins TRBV27 to TRBJ2-5; 12 bases agree with TRBD2. The germline V gene has CDR1 MNHEY and CDR2 SMNVEV (reference sequence). Unmatched junction bases numbered 11, after V lost 4 bases and J lost 5 bases. The CDR3 has 17 residues. CDR3 residues: CASSSTKTSGGRETQYF. The CDR3 nucleotides read TGTGCCAGCAGTTCTACCAAAACTAGCGGGGGGCGGGAGACCCAGTACTTC.

In its sample, this clone was seen once. In nucleotides, the CDR3 is TGTGCCAGCAGCGTAGACCAGGTAGGGACAGGCATTCAGTACTTC. Translating it yields CASSVDQVGTGIQYF. The chain combines TRBV9 with TRBJ2-4, with TRBD1 identical over 8 bases. V shed 0 bases and J 9 bases; nucleotides not matched to a gene: 8. Germline V lookup: CDR1 SGDLS, CDR2 YYNGEE. CDR3 length equals 15 residues.

The chain couples TRBV11-2 to TRBJ2-3, with 10 bases identical to TRBD2. Germline assignment: CDR1 SGHAT and CDR2 FQNNGV. Trimming cost V 5 bases and J 2 bases; bases outside gene matches: 4. The length of the CDR3 is 15 residues. The CDR3 DNA reads as TGTGCCAGCAGCCAGCGGGGGGGAATCACAGATACGCAGTATTTT. It yields the protein CASSQRGGITDTQYF.

This clone was detected only a few times. This chain uses TRBV6-5 with TRBJ2-1; D gene ambiguous. CDR3 length equals 14 residues. Germline V gene data show CDR1 as MNHEY and CDR2 as SVGAGI. Trimming removed 2 bases at V and 2 bases at J, with 7 bases between. The CDR3 region has the DNA TGTGCCAGCAGTTACCTACCCGCCTACAATGAGCAGTTCTTC. Encoded protein: CASSYLPAYNEQFF.

The chain joins TRBV23-1 to TRBJ1-2; tentative D call: TRBD1 (5 bases). TRBV23-1 is given ORF status, its function remaining uncertain. V gave up 3 bases and J gave up 3 bases, with 11 bases separating them. This CDR3 is built from 14 residues. In DNA, the CDR3 is TGCGCCAGCAGTCAGGCGGGGCCCGACTATGGCTACACCTTC. It encodes CASSQAGPDYGYTF.

This clone was observed a single time. The V call is TRBV27, the J call TRBJ1-2; D is ambiguous. Trimming cost V 10 bases and J 4 bases, with 16 bases left between them. The CDR3 is made up of 13 amino acids. Germline CDR1 reads MNHEY; CDR2 reads SMNVEV (reference sequence). The CDR3 region is CATHPRVSYGYTF. The CDR3 nucleotides are TGTGCCACCCATCCCCGGGTAAGCTATGGCTACACCTTC.

In this sample, this clone turned up a few times. The J gene is TRBJ2-7, the V gene TRBV7-3, with TRBD1 matching 7 bases. Per germline, CDR1 SGHTA and CDR2 FQGTGA. V dropped 6 bases and J dropped 6; count of bases not matched to a gene: 8. This CDR3 region has 13 residues. The CDR3 DNA reads TGTGCCAGCAGTAGACAGGGTTCGGTCGAGCAGTACTTC. Translation: CASSRQGSVEQYF.

The chain uses TRBV7-2 and TRBJ1-2, with D unresolved. This CDR3 is built from 10 residues. Trimming took 8 bases from V and 6 from J, leaving 7 bases between them. The germline gives CDR1 SGHTA, CDR2 FQGNSA. As DNA, the CDR3 is TGTGCCAGCCCCTCAGATGGCTACACCTTC. Translating it yields CASPSDGYTF. Based on the CDR3 plus reference TRBV7-2 and TRBJ1-2, the full variable domain is GAGVSQSPSNKVTEKGKDVELRCDPISGHTALYWYRQSLGQGLEFLIYFQGNSAPDKSGLPSDRFSAERTGGSVSTLTIQRTQQEDSAVYLCASPSDGYTFGSGTRLTVV.

This chain connects TRBV7-6 to TRBJ1-5; D may be TRBD1 (6 bases). CDR3 length equals 17 residues. V was trimmed by 5 bases and J by 1 base, leaving 18 bases between them. Germline CDR1 reads SGHVS; CDR2 reads FNYEAQ. CDR3 DNA: TGTGCCAGCAGCCAAGGTCGGGGGGCACAGAGCAATCAGCCCCAGCATTTT. Translation: CASSQGRGAQSNQPQHF.

The chain is built from TRBV9 and TRBJ2-1; 7 bases map to TRBD1. J was trimmed by 9 bases and V by 0 bases; bases with no gene match: 9. This CDR3 contains 15 residues. Germline CDR1 is SGDLS and CDR2 is YYNGEE. The CDR3 is CASSVVGQEIAEQFF. The DNA for the CDR3 is TGTGCCAGCAGCGTAGTTGGACAGGAGATAGCTGAGCAGTTCTTC. Variable domain in full (rest from reference TRBV9 and TRBJ2-1): DSGVTQTPKHLITATGQRVTLRCSPRSGDLSVYWYQQSLDQGLQFLIQYYNGEERAKGNILERFSAQQFPDLHSELNLSSLELGDSALYFCASSVVGQEIAEQFFGPGTRLTVL.

The chain uses TRBV7-9 and TRBJ2-5; D call uncertain. The CDR3 runs to 12 residues. The germline V gene has CDR1 SEHNR and CDR2 FQNEAQ (reference sequence). V shed 5 bases and J shed 5 bases, with 9 bases lying between them. The DNA for the CDR3 is TGTGCCAGCAGCCCAGAACGCGAGACCCAGTACTTC. Amino acid sequence: CASSPERETQYF.

V gene TRBV10-2 combines with J gene TRBJ2-7; TRBD1 is a possible D gene (6 bases). The V end lost 4 bases, the J end lost 6 bases, and 10 bases lay between the germline ends. The germline gives CDR1 WSHSY, CDR2 SAAADI. The CDR3 contains 12 residues. The CDR3 region is CASSAQGSEQYF. For the CDR3, the DNA is TGCGCCAGCAGTGCACAGGGCTCCGAGCAGTACTTC.